The source of this T cell receptor (beta chain) is a study of shared clonotypes between healthy human individuals. Overall study results and limits: Sharing of clonotypes among donors was expected to vary with sequencing depth. What rarefaction showed was incomplete sorted-subset sequencing despite large depth.

This CDR3 contains 13 residues. Between the trimmed V and J ends, which lost 6 bases and 3 bases, there was a span of 11 bases. Germline CDR1 is MNHNS and CDR2 is SASEGT. CD8 cells regarded as naive lacked CD45RO, were positively chosen for CCR7, and omitted terminally differentiated effector memory CD45RA+ cells. All donors qualified as healthy HIV-negative adults and had experienced no recent acute infections or vaccinations. Concerning this clone: Its antigen remains unknown. The same CDR3 is also encoded by other DNA sequences in this sample.

Profiled with immunoSEQ multiplex PCR; TCRdb holds only in-frame clones, not every one. The table shows 1.5 million to 2.5 million clones, with about 95% occurring only once. The sequence came from a man between 18 and 29 years old in good health. The chain combines TRBV6-1 with TRBJ1-2; D uncertain. The sample taken for sequencing was naive CD8+ T cells sorted from blood. The CDR3 region is CASSYTTDYGYTF. The CDR3 nucleotides are TGTGCCAGCAGCTATACCACGGACTATGGCTACACCTTC.